This T cell receptor (beta chain) is drawn from a study of blood T cell repertoires in COVID-19. Study information: Acute-phase and convalescent COVID-19 samples originated in the United States, Italy and Spain. PBMCs, B-cell-depleted T cells, or T cells provided the cDNA or gDNA that made up the material.

Methods used by the authors: Nucleated cell number was recorded as an estimate derived from reference gene primer amplification. Only in-frame clones appear in the TCRdb table, and some are missing; sequencing was by immunoSEQ multiplex PCR. V, J and clone size derive from that table, while D and trimming were established from the DNA sequence. The data contain fewer than 250,000 clones, about 83% of them singletons. Sequencing was carried out using peripheral blood. The sequence came from a man between 50 and 59 years old with acute or convalescent COVID-19.

For the CDR3, the DNA is TGTGCCAGCAGTTCTCGACAGGGTGTAGGTACCGGGGAGCTGTTTTTT. It translates to CASSSRQGVGTGELFF. The chain recombines TRBV27 with TRBJ2-2; 7 bases are shared with TRBD1. Germline V gives CDR1 MNHEY, CDR2 SMNVEV (reference sequence). After removal of 4 bases from V and 5 bases from J, the junction contained 10 bases not matched to a gene. The length of the CDR3 is 16 residues.